This is a list of T cell receptor beta chains from one sample in a study of Ad26.COV2.S vaccination and SARS-CoV-2 variants. TCRdb's table, derived via immunoSEQ multiplex PCR, lists solely in-frame clones and lacks some. This sample has 200,000 to 250,000 clones, with 88% found just once. The specimen was peripheral blood, collected in a trial of Ad26.COV2.S vaccine versus placebo. These receptors were obtained from a person aged 18-65 years who received the Ad26.COV2.S COVID-19 vaccine or a placebo. The CDR3 runs from the conserved cysteine through the conserved F or W. A D gene is named only where the DNA matches it firmly. Clone size is not always given. Where it is, it says once, few, many or a class for expanded clones.

clone size	D gene	V gene	J gene	CDR3 protein	CDR3 DNA
-	-	TRBV20-1	TRBJ2-7	CSAQTDYEQYF	TGCAGTGCCCAAACAGACTACGAGCAGTACTTC
-	-	TRBV9	TRBJ2-1	CASSGDKGSYNEQFF	TGTGCCAGCAGCGGGGACAAAGGCTCCTACAATGAGCAGTTCTTC
-	-	TRBV3-1/TRBV3-2	TRBJ1-1	CASSAGSMNTEAFF	TGTGCCAGCAGCGCCGGCAGTATGAACACTGAAGCTTTCTTT
-	-	TRBV12-5	TRBJ2-5	CASGLLPGETQYF	TGTGCTAGTGGTTTGTTGCCAGGAGAGACCCAGTACTTC
once	-	TRBV11-2	TRBJ2-7	CASSLEGTGYEQYF	TGTGCCAGCAGCTTAGAGGGAACGGGGTACGAGCAGTACTTC
-	-	TRBV29-1	TRBJ2-1	CSVEDATLNSYNEQFF	TGCAGCGTTGAAGATGCGACTCTTAACTCCTACAATGAGCAGTTCTTC
few	-	TRBV7-8	TRBJ2-7	CASSLARRAYEQYF	TGTGCCAGCAGCTTAGCGAGGAGGGCCTACGAGCAGTACTTC
-	-	TRBV5-1	TRBJ2-2	CASSLRTANTGELFF	TGCGCCAGCAGCTTACGGACGGCGAACACCGGGGAGCTGTTTTTT
-	-	TRBV11-2	TRBJ1-1	CASSHGGNTEAFF	TGTGCCAGCAGCCACGGAGGGAACACTGAAGCTTTCTTT
few	-	TRBV6-2/TRBV6-3	TRBJ2-7	CASSYSTDSSYEQYF	TGTGCCAGCAGTTATTCGACTGATAGCTCCTACGAGCAGTACTTC
once	-	TRBV19	TRBJ2-4	CASSSGGVAKNIQYF	TGTGCCAGTAGTTCAGGGGGGGTGGCCAAAAACATTCAGTACTTC
-	TRBD1	TRBV19	TRBJ1-1	CASSILVTGGGGTEAFF	TGTGCCAGTAGTATTTTGGTGACAGGGGGCGGGGGCACTGAAGCTTTCTTT
-	-	TRBV28	TRBJ1-2	CASSFTTGRNYGYTF	TGTGCCAGCAGTTTCACCACGGGACGTAACTATGGCTACACCTTC
-	-	TRBV18	TRBJ2-4	CASSPPAGLAKNIQYF	TGTGCCAGCTCACCACCGGCAGGGCTAGCCAAAAACATTCAGTACTTC
-	-	TRBV7-9	TRBJ2-4	CASTGGAMWNIQYF	TGTGCCAGCACAGGAGGAGCTATGTGGAACATTCAGTACTTC
-	-	TRBV19	TRBJ2-3	CASSGTETDTQYF	TGTGCCAGTAGTGGAACTGAGACAGATACGCAGTATTTT
-	TRBD2	TRBV9	TRBJ2-7	CASSPSAGAYEQYF	TGTGCCAGCAGCCCCTCGGCGGGAGCTTACGAGCAGTACTTC
-	TRBD1	TRBV5-1	TRBJ2-3	CASSLSTPWTGGFSDTQYF	TGCGCCAGCAGCTTAAGTACCCCCTGGACAGGGGGCTTTTCGGATACGCAGTATTTT
-	-	TRBV6-6	TRBJ1-5	CASSYWQGLGNQPQHF	TGTGCCAGCAGTTACTGGCAGGGGCTTGGCAATCAGCCCCAGCATTTT
-	-	TRBV6-5	TRBJ2-5	CASSYRGQETQYF	TGTGCCAGCAGTTACAGGGGCCAAGAGACCCAGTACTTC
-	TRBD2	TRBV18	TRBJ2-3	CASWPGLDSGDTQYF	TGTGCCAGCTGGCCGGGACTAGATTCCGGAGATACGCAGTATTTT
-	TRBD1	TRBV7-2	TRBJ1-3	CASSMEGAKSGNTIYF	TGTGCCAGCAGCATGGAGGGGGCCAAGTCCGGAAACACCATATATTTT
once	-	TRBV5-1	TRBJ2-7	CASSLDIYEQYF	TGCGCCAGCAGCTTGGACATCTACGAGCAGTACTTC
-	-	TRBV5-6	TRBJ1-3	CASSLLGGASGNTIYF	TGTGCCAGCAGCTTGTTAGGCGGAGCCTCTGGAAACACCATATATTTT
-	-	TRBV19	TRBJ2-7	CASSSTKPSYEQYF	TGTGCCAGTAGTTCTACTAAACCCTCCTACGAGCAGTACTTC
-	-	TRBV7-2	TRBJ2-1	CASSNPGGISYNEQFF	TGTGCCAGCAGCAACCCCGGGGGTATCTCCTACAATGAGCAGTTCTTC
-	-	TRBV6-1	TRBJ2-7	CASSDVGPSYEQYF	TGTGCCAGCAGTGATGTGGGACCCTCCTACGAGCAGTACTTC
-	TRBD2	TRBV10-3	TRBJ2-7	CAISESRAGGPSEQYF	TGTGCCATCAGTGAGTCGAGGGCGGGAGGGCCGTCCGAGCAGTACTTC
-	-	TRBV9	TRBJ2-3	CASSPFSGPRTDTQYF	TGTGCCAGCAGCCCGTTTTCTGGGCCGCGCACAGATACGCAGTATTTT
-	-	TRBV7-3	TRBJ1-1	CASSLKRGAEAFF	TGTGCCAGCAGCTTAAAGAGGGGGGCTGAAGCTTTCTTT
-	TRBD1	TRBV10-3	TRBJ2-7	CAISESDREIEQYF	TGTGCCATCAGTGAGTCTGACAGGGAAATTGAGCAGTACTTC
-	TRBD1	TRBV14	TRBJ2-1	CASSGDRGRYNEQFF	TGTGCCAGCAGCGGGGACAGGGGCCGCTACAATGAGCAGTTCTTC
-	-	TRBV28	TRBJ1-1	CASSLMAGRRTEAFF	TGTGCCAGCAGTTTAATGGCGGGGCGCAGGACTGAAGCTTTCTTT
once	-	TRBV7-9	TRBJ1-3	CASSLRRESSGNTIYF	TGTGCCAGCAGCTTACGAAGGGAAAGCTCTGGAAACACCATATATTTT
-	-	TRBV6-1	TRBJ2-7	CASSWGASPYEQYF	TGTGCCAGCAGTTGGGGGGCGAGTCCCTACGAGCAGTACTTC
-	TRBD2	TRBV29-1	TRBJ2-1	CSVSGGAGNNEQFF	TGCAGCGTGTCGGGGGGGGCGGGAAACAATGAGCAGTTCTTC
-	TRBD2	TRBV28	TRBJ2-1	CASSLGLAGEGSYNEQFF	TGTGCCAGCAGTTTGGGACTAGCGGGAGAAGGATCCTACAATGAGCAGTTCTTC
-	-	TRBV12-3/TRBV12-4	TRBJ1-5	CASSASVNQPQHF	TGTGCCAGCAGTGCGTCAGTCAATCAGCCCCAGCATTTT
once	-	TRBV18	TRBJ1-1	CASSSGRGNTEAFF	TGTGCCAGCTCCTCGGGCAGGGGAAACACTGAAGCTTTCTTT
-	-	TRBV5-1	TRBJ1-1	CASSLRPGLNTEAFF	TGCGCCAGCAGCTTAAGACCGGGACTGAACACTGAAGCTTTCTTT
-	-	TRBV19	TRBJ2-1	CATDRADSYNEQFF	TGTGCGACTGACCGGGCGGACTCCTACAATGAGCAGTTCTTC
-	-	TRBV27	TRBJ1-3	CASSSGITRGWGNTIYF	TGTGCCAGCAGTTCTGGAATTACAAGGGGCTGGGGAAACACCATATATTTT
-	-	TRBV11-2	TRBJ2-6	CASSLHFPGANVLTF	TGTGCCAGCAGCCTCCACTTCCCTGGGGCCAACGTCCTGACTTTC
-	TRBD2	TRBV6-1	TRBJ2-3	CASSEERGVVSTDTQYF	TGTGCCAGCAGTGAAGAGCGGGGGGTGGTGAGCACAGATACGCAGTATTTT
-	-	TRBV2	TRBJ2-5	CASSLEETQYF	TGTGCCAGCAGTCTAGAAGAGACCCAGTACTTC
-	-	TRBV10-3	TRBJ1-1	CAISEGSPPEAFF	TGTGCCATCAGTGAGGGGTCACCGCCTGAAGCTTTCTTT
once	-	TRBV7-9	TRBJ2-4	CASSPERTKNIQYF	TGTGCCAGCAGCCCCGAGCGGACCAAAAACATTCAGTACTTC
-	-	TRBV25-1	TRBJ2-1	CASSGRPAGPYNEQFF	TGTGCCAGCAGTGGGCGGCCCGCGGGGCCCTACAATGAGCAGTTCTTC
once	TRBD1	TRBV5-8	TRBJ1-2	CASSLAGTGGGYTF	TGTGCCAGCAGCTTGGCCGGGACAGGGGGTGGCTACACCTTC
-	TRBD2	TRBV3-1/TRBV3-2	TRBJ2-1	CASSSRLAGGYNEQFF	TGTGCCAGCAGCAGTAGACTAGCGGGGGGATACAATGAGCAGTTCTTC